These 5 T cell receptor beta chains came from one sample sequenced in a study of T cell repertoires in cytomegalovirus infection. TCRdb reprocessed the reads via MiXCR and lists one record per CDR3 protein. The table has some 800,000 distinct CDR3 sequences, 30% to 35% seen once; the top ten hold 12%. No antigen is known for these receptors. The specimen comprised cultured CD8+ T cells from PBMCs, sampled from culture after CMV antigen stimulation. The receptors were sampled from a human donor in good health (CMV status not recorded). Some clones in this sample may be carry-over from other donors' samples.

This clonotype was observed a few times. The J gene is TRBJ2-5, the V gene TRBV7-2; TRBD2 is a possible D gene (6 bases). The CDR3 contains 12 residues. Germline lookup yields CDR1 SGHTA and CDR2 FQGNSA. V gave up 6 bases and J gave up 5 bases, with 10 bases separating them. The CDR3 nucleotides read TGTGCCAGCAGAGGGGACTCGGAGACCCAGTACTTC. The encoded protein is CASRGDSETQYF.

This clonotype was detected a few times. DNA of the CDR3: TGTGCCAGCAGGGGGGGGTCCGGAGGACAGCCCCAGCATTTT. Translating it yields CASRGGSGGQPQHF. The chain joins TRBV27 to TRBJ1-5, with a weak D call TRBD1 (5 bases). V was shortened by 6 bases and J by 7 bases, with 16 bases between the two germline ends. This CDR3 is built from 14 residues. Germline CDR1 reads MNHEY; CDR2 reads SMNVEV (reference sequence).

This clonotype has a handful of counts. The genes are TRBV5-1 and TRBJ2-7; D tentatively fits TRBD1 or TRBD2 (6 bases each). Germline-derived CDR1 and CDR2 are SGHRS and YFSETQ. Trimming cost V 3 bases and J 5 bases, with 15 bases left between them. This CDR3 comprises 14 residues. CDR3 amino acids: CASSSLYGGNEQYF. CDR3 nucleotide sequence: TGCGCCAGCAGCTCCCTCTACGGGGGCAACGAGCAGTACTTC.

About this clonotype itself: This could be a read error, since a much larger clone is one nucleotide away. The CDR3 DNA sequence: TGTGCCGGCAACCGTGGGACCTATGGCTACACCTTC. As protein: CAGNRGTYGYTF. The rearrangement links TRBV7-2 to TRBJ1-2; the D gene is possibly TRBD1 (5 bases). Germline values: CDR1 SGHTA, CDR2 FQGNSA. This CDR3 comprises 12 residues. Between the trimmed V and J ends, which lost 11 bases and 4 bases, there was a span of 14 bases.

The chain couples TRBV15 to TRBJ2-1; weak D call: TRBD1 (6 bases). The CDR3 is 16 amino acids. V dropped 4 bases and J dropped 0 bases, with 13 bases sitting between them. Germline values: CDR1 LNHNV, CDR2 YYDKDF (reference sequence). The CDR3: CATSINRVNSYNEQFF. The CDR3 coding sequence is TGTGCCACCAGCATTAACAGGGTAAACTCCTACAATGAGCAGTTCTTC.